This passage covers 17 T cell receptor beta chains from one sample sequenced in a study of cytotoxic CD8 clonotypes in ibrutinib-treated CLL. Repertoires were generated with immunoSEQ multiplex PCR, while TCRdb's copy carries only in-frame clones and drops some. The sample lists 97,000 or so clones; 78% were seen once. The sample in question was PBMCs, obtained after 12 months of ibrutinib treatment. All receptors derive from a human donor with chronic lymphocytic leukemia.

The rearrangement joins TRBV7-2 to TRBJ2-3, with 8 nucleotides matching TRBD2. The CDR3 extends over 16 amino acids. Trimming took 2 bases from V and 1 from J; bases not matched to a gene: 5. Germline V lookup: CDR1 SGHTA, CDR2 FQGNSA. CDR3 region: CASSLWSRGGTDTQYF. CDR3 DNA: TGTGCCAGCAGCTTATGGTCGCGGGGGGGCACAGATACGCAGTATTTT.

This clone was recorded only once. The V call is TRBV11-3, the J call TRBJ1-6; D possibly corresponds to TRBD1 (6 bases). Germline CDR1 SGHNT, CDR2 YENEEA. The V gene lost 5 bases and the J gene lost 7 bases, with 18 bases spanning the gap. The CDR3 is 16 residues long. The CDR3 region has the DNA TGTGCCAGCAGCCCTTCCCGGGTAGGGGGGAATTCACCCCTCCACTTT. Amino acids: CASSPSRVGGNSPLHF.

This clone is a singleton in its sample. V usage is TRBV18 and J usage is TRBJ2-5; D not certain. Trimming removed 3 bases at V and 2 bases at J, with 7 bases between. CDR1 is KGHSH, CDR2 LQKENI, per germline. CDR3 length: 13 residues. DNA of the CDR3: TGTGCCAGCTCACCGGCAGGTCAAGAGACCCAGTACTTC. Its translation: CASSPAGQETQYF.

The chain employs TRBV5-4 and TRBJ2-7, with no clear D. The V end lost 3 bases, the J end lost 5 bases, and 3 bases lay between the germline ends. CDR1 and CDR2 from the germline V gene are SGHNT and YYREEE (reference sequence). The CDR3 is 10 residues long. DNA for the CDR3: TGTGCCAGCAGCTCAAACGAGCAGTACTTC. It is translated as CASSSNEQYF.

The V call is TRBV5-4, the J call TRBJ2-2; perhaps TRBD2 as D (6 bases). Trimming took off 2 bases at V and 7 bases at J, with 15 bases between the two ends. The CDR3 covers 15 residues. CDR1 is SGHNT and CDR2 is YYREEE in the germline V gene (reference sequence). This CDR3 is CASSLVGGRNGELFF. CDR3 nucleotide sequence: TGTGCCAGCAGCTTAGTGGGGGGACGGAACGGGGAGCTGTTTTTT.

This chain connects TRBV6-1 to TRBJ1-5; no clear D gene. V dropped 1 base and J dropped 10 bases, with 20 bases sitting between them. CDR1 is MNHNS and CDR2 is SASEGT in the germline V gene. CDR3 length: 16 amino acids. The CDR3, as DNA: TGTGCCAGCAGTGAAGTTCCTGGACCAAAGCCGGGCCCCCAGCATTTT. Protein: CASSEVPGPKPGPQHF.

The gene calls are TRBV6-5 and TRBJ1-5, with D perhaps matching TRBD1 (6 bases). The CDR3 has 15 amino acids. From germline, CDR1 is MNHEY and CDR2 SVGAGI. Trimming took 5 bases from V and 4 from J, leaving 15 bases between them. The CDR3 sequence: CASSPQGLTNQPQHF. The CDR3 DNA sequence: TGTGCCAGCAGTCCGCAGGGGTTAACAAATCAGCCCCAGCATTTT.

This clone was observed a single time. CDR3 region: CASSKGGGRNEQFF. DNA of the CDR3: TGTGCCAGCAGCAAAGGTGGAGGGCGCAATGAGCAGTTCTTC. The gene calls are TRBV21-1 and TRBJ2-1; the D call in the table, TRBD2, was not verified against the DNA. TRBV21-1 counts as a pseudogene. This CDR3 spans 14 amino acids.

Comments on this clone: The same CDR3 is also encoded by other DNA sequences in this sample. The gene calls are TRBV14 and TRBJ2-7; weak D call: TRBD1 (5 bases). Trimming left V 2 bases short and J 6 bases short, with 8 bases between. Germline assignment: CDR1 SGHDN and CDR2 FVKESK. The CDR3 contains 12 residues. The CDR3 region has the DNA TGTGCCAGCAGCCAAAACAGGCGCGAGCAGTACTTC. Its translation: CASSQNRREQYF.

The CDR3: CAWRSTDWASGVQETQYF. In DNA form, the CDR3 reads TGTGCCTGGCGCTCCACAGACTGGGCTAGCGGGGTTCAAGAGACCCAGTACTTC. The gene calls are TRBV30 and TRBJ2-5; TRBD2 matches 9 bases. The CDR3 is 18 amino acids. CDR1 GTSNPN and CDR2 SVGIG come from the germline V gene (reference sequence). V shed 5 bases and J 2 bases; nucleotides not matched to a gene: 18.

The chain couples TRBV14 to TRBJ2-1; the D gene could be TRBD1 or TRBD2 (6 bases each). Germline V gene data show CDR1 as SGHDN and CDR2 as FVKESK. The CDR3 has 16 amino acids. Trimming stripped 0 bases from V and 3 bases from J, with 12 bases between. The chain's CDR3 is CASSQDSGAVYNEQFF. The CDR3 region has the DNA TGTGCCAGCAGCCAAGATTCGGGGGCCGTCTACAATGAGCAGTTCTTC. The full variable domain, completed using reference TRBV14 and TRBJ2-1, is EAGVTQFPSHSVIEKGQTVTLRCDPISGHDNLYWYRRVMGKEIKFLLHFVKESKQDESGMPNNRFLAERTGGTYSTLKVQPAELEDSGVYFCASSQDSGAVYNEQFFGPGTRLTVL.

The CDR3 DNA reads as TGTGCCAGCAGTTATTTTGGCGGGGGGCTGCACAATGAGCAGTTCTTC. Protein product: CASSYFGGGLHNEQFF. The J gene is TRBJ2-1, the V gene TRBV6-5; TRBD2 aligns across 8 bases. The V and J ends lost 3 bases and 5 bases, in that order; junction bases with no gene match: 9. The germline CDR1 and CDR2 sequences are MNHEY and SVGAGI. The CDR3 loop spans 16 amino acids.

This chain joins TRBV5-1 and TRBJ1-2; D is perhaps TRBD1 (5 bases). Trimming took 3 bases from V and 1 from J, leaving 7 bases between them. The CDR3 runs 13 residues. Per the germline V gene, CDR1 is SGHRS and CDR2 is YFSETQ. The CDR3 region is CASSWDLNYGYTF. The CDR3 DNA reads as TGCGCCAGCAGCTGGGACCTTAACTATGGCTACACCTTC.

The chain recombines TRBV27 with TRBJ1-5; D unclear. V lost 6 bases and J lost 0, with 9 bases in between. Germline CDR1 reads MNHEY; CDR2 reads SMNVEV (reference sequence). The length of the CDR3 is 14 residues. The CDR3 DNA is TGTGCCAGCAGGCCAAATTATAGCAATCAGCCCCAGCATTTT. Translating gives CASRPNYSNQPQHF.

V and J are TRBV5-1 and TRBJ2-5; TRBD2 matches 10 bases. The CDR3 is 15 residues long. The V and J ends lost 6 bases and 2 bases, in that order; junction bases with no gene match: 7. The germline gives CDR1 SGHRS, CDR2 YFSETQ. The CDR3 DNA sequence: TGCGCCAGCACACTTAGCGGGGGGCTTCAAGAGACCCAGTACTTC. It yields the protein CASTLSGGLQETQYF.

V gene TRBV25-1 combines with J gene TRBJ1-1; D ambiguous. Germline assignment: CDR1 MGHDK and CDR2 SYGVNS. This CDR3 is 11 amino acids long. Trimming stripped 6 bases from V and 2 bases from J, with 4 bases between. The CDR3 reads CASRRNTEAFF. In nucleotides, the CDR3 is TGTGCCAGCAGACGAAACACTGAAGCTTTCTTT.

This clone was counted once. The gene calls are TRBV28 and TRBJ1-5; a weak D match, TRBD1 (6 bases). CDR1 MDHEN and CDR2 SYDVKM come from the germline V gene. Trimming cost V 4 bases and J 1 base, with 17 bases left between them. The CDR3 has 17 amino acids. The CDR3 nucleotides read TGTGCCAGCAGTTCCACAGGGAGCCTCAGGAGCAATCAGCCCCAGCATTTT. Protein: CASSSTGSLRSNQPQHF. The full variable domain, completed using reference TRBV28 and TRBJ1-5, is DVKVTQSSRYLVKRTGEKVFLECVQDMDHENMFWYRQDPGLGLRLIYFSYDVKMKEKGDIPEGYSVSREKKERFSLILESASTNQTSMYLCASSSTGSLRSNQPQHFGDGTRLSIL.